This T cell receptor beta chain was obtained from a study of blood T cells in healthy people across ages. Regarding the study as a whole: In long-lived donors, naive CD4+ cell counts and diversity exceeded those of aged donors.

Primers used in a second PCR of roughly 6 to 11 cycles were a sample-barcoded 5' primer and a J-beta primer mix. TCRdb re-analysed the 5' RACE reads in MiXCR, keeping a single row per CDR3 protein. Of some 900,000 distinct CDR3 sequences listed, 29% are singletons. Every participating donor contributed 8.5 to 10 milliliters of peripheral blood through a draw. J gave up 4 bases and V 6 bases, and 7 bases lay outside the gene matches. This CDR3 spans 15 amino acids. In its sample, this clonotype was seen a few times. The antigen remains undetermined. Given a much more abundant clone one base away, this may be a read error.

The specimen was blood. The TCR comes from a woman aged 80 or over in good health. The gene calls are TRBV12-3 or TRBV12-4 and TRBJ2-3; 10 bases line up with TRBD1. CDR3 loop: CASSKGQGSADTQYF. DNA of the CDR3: TGTGCCAGCAGCAAGGGACAGGGGAGCGCAGATACGCAGTATTTT.